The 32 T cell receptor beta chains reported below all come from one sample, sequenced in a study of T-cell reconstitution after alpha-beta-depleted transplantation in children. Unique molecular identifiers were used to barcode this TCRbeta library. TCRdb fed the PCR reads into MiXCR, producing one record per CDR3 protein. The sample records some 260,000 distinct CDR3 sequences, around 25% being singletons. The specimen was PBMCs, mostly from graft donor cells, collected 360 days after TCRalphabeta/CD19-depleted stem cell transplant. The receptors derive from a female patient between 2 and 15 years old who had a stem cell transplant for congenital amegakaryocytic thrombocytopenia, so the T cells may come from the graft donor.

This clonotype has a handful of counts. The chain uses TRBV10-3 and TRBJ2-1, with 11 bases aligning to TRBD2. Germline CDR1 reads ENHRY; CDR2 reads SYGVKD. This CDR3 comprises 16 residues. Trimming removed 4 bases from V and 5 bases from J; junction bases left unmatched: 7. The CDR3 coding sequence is TGTGCCATCAGTGGGGGGGGACTAGCGGAAGACAATGAGCAGTTCTTC. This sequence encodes CAISGGGLAEDNEQFF.

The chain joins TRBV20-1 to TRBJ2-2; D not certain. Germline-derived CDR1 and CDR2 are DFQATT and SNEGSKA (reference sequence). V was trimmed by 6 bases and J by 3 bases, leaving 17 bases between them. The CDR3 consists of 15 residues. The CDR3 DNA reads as TGCAGTGCCCCAAGGTGGGGTAGACACACCGGGGAGCTGTTTTTT. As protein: CSAPRWGRHTGELFF.

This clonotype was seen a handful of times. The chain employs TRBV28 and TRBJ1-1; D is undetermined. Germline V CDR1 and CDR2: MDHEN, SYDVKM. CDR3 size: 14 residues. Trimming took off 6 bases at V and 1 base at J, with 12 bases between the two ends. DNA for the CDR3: TGTGCCAGCAGATCCCTTAGAGGGAACACTGAAGCTTTCTTT. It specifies CASRSLRGNTEAFF. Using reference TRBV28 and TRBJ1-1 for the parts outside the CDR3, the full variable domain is DVKVTQSSRYLVKRTGEKVFLECVQDMDHENMFWYRQDPGLGLRLIYFSYDVKMKEKGDIPEGYSVSREKKERFSLILESASTNQTSMYLCASRSLRGNTEAFFGQGTRLTVV.

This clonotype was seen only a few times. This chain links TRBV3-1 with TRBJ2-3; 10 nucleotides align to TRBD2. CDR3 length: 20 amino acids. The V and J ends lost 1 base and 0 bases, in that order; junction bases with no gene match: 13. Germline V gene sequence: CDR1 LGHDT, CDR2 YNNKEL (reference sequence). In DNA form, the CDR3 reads TGTGCCAGCAGCCAAGCGCTGGGCTTTAGCGGGGGGCGAAGCACAGATACGCAGTATTTT. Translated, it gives CASSQALGFSGGRSTDTQYF.

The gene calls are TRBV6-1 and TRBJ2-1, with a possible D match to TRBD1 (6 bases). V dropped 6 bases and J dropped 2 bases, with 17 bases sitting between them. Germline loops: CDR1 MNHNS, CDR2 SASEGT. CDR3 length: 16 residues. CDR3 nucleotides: TGTGCCAGCAGGGAACAGGGCGGAGGCGCCTACAATGAGCAGTTCTTC. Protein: CASREQGGGAYNEQFF.

The CDR3 DNA follows: TGTGCCAGCAGCTTGTTAGCGGGAGATCGCCCTGGCAATGAGCAGTTCTTC. It translates to CASSLLAGDRPGNEQFF. This chain connects TRBV7-2 to TRBJ2-1, with TRBD2 matching over 9 bases. V shed 3 bases and J 6 bases; nucleotides not matched to a gene: 12. Germline loops: CDR1 SGHTA, CDR2 FQGNSA. This CDR3 is built from 17 residues.

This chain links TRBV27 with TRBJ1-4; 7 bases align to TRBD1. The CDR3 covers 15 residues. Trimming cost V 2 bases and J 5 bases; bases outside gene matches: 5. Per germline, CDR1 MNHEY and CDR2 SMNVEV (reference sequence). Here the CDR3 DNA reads TGTGCCAGCAGTTTAACCCCAGGGGGGAATGAAAAACTGTTTTTT. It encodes CASSLTPGGNEKLFF. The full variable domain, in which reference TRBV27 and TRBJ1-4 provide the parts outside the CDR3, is EAQVTQNPRYLITVTGKKLTVTCSQNMNHEYMSWYRQDPGLGLRQIYYSMNVEVTDKGDVPEGYKVSRKEKRNFPLILESPSPNQTSLYFCASSLTPGGNEKLFFGSGTQLSVL.

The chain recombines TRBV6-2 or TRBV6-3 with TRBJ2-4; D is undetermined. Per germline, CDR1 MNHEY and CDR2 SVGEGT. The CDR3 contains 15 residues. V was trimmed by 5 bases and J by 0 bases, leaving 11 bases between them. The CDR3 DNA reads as TGTGCCAGCAGTCTTACAATAGGAGCCAAAAACATTCAGTACTTC. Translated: CASSLTIGAKNIQYF.

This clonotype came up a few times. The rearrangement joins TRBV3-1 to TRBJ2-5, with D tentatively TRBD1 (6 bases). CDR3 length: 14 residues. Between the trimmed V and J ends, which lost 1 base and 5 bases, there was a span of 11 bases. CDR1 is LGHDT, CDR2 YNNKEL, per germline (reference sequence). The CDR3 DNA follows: TGTGCCAGCAGCCAAGGGACAGTTGGCGAGACCCAGTACTTC. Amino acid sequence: CASSQGTVGETQYF.

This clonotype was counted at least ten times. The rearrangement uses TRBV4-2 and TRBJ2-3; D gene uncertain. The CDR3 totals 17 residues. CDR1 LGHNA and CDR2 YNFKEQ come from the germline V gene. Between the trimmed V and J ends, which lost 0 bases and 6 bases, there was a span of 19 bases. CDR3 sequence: CASSQELSHFIADTQYF. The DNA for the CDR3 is TGTGCCAGCAGCCAAGAACTCTCGCATTTTATTGCGGATACGCAGTATTTT.

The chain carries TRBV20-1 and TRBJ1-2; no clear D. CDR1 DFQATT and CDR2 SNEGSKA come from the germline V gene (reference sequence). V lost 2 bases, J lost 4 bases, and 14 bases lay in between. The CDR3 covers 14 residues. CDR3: CSARQELYGYGYTF. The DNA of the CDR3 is TGCAGTGCTAGACAAGAACTATACGGCTATGGCTACACCTTC.

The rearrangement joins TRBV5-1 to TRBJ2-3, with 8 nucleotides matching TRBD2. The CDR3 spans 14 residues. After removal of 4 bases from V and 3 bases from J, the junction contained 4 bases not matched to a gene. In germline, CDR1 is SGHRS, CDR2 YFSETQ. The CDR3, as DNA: TGCGCCAGCAGCCCCGGGAGGGGAACAGATACGCAGTATTTT. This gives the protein CASSPGRGTDTQYF.

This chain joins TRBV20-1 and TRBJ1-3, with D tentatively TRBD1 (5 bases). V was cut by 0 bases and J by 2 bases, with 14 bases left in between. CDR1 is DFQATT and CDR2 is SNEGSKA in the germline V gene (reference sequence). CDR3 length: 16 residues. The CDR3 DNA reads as TGCAGTGCTAGAGATGATTTTTCAGGGACTGGAAACACCATATATTTT. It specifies CSARDDFSGTGNTIYF.

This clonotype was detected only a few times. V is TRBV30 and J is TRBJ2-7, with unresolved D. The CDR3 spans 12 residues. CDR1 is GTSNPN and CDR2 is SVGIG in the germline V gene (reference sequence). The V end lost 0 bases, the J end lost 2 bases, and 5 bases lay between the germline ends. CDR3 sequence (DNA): TGTGCCTGGAGTGTACTCGCCTACGAGCAGTACTTC. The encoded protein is CAWSVLAYEQYF.

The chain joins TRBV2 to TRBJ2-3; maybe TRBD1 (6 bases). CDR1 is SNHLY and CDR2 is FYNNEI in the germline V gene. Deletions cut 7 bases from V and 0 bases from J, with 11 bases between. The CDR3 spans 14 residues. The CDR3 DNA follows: TGTGCCAGCAACCTAGACAGGAGCACAGATACGCAGTATTTT. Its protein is CASNLDRSTDTQYF. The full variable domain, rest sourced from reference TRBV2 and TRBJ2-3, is EPEVTQTPSHQVTQMGQEVILRCVPISNHLYFYWYRQILGQKVEFLVSFYNNEISEKSEIFDDQFSVERPDGSNFTLKIRSTKLEDSAMYFCASNLDRSTDTQYFGPGTRLTVL.

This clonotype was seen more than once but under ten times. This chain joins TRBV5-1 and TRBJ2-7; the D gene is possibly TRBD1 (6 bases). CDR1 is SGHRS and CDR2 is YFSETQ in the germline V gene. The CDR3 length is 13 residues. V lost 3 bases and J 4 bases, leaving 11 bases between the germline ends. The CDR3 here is CASSYNREYEQYF. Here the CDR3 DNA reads TGCGCCAGCAGCTACAACAGGGAGTACGAGCAGTACTTC.

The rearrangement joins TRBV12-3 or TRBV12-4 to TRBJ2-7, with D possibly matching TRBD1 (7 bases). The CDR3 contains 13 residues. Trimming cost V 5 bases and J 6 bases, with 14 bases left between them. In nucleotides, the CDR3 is TGTGCCAGCAGTCTCCAGGGGGAGGCCGAGCAGTACTTC. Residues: CASSLQGEAEQYF.

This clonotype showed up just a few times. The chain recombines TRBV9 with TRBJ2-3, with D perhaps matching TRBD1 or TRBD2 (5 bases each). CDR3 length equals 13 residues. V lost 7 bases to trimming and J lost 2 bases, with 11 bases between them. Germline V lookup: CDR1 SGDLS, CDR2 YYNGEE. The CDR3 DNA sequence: TGTGCCAGCGGAAGAGGGACCACAGATACGCAGTATTTT. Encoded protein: CASGRGTTDTQYF.

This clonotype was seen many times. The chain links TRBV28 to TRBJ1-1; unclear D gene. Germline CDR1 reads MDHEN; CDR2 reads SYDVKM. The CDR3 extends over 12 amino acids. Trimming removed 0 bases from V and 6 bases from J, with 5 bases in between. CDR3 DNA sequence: TGTGCCAGCAGTTTATGGGCGGCTGAAGCTTTCTTT. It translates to CASSLWAAEAFF.

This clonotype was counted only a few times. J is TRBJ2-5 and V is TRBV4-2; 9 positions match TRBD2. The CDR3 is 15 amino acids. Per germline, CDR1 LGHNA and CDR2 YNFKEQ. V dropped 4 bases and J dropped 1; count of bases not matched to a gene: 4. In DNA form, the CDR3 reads TGTGCCAGCAGCCTTTCTAGCGGGACCCAAGAGACCCAGTACTTC. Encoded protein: CASSLSSGTQETQYF.

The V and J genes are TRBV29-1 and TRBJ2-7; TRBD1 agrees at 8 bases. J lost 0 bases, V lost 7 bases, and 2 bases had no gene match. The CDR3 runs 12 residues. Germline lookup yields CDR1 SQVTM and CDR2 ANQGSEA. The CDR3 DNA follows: TGCAGCGGACAGGGGTCCTCCTACGAGCAGTACTTC. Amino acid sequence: CSGQGSSYEQYF.

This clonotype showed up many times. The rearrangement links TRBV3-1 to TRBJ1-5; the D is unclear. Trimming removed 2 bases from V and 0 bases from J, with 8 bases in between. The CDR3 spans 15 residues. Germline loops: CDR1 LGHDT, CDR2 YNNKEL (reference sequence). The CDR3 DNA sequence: TGTGCCAGCAGCCAACAACATGGTAGCAATCAGCCCCAGCATTTT. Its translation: CASSQQHGSNQPQHF. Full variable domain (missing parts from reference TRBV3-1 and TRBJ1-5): DTAVSQTPKYLVTQMGNDKSIKCEQNLGHDTMYWYKQDSKKFLKIMFSYNNKELIINETVPNRFSPKSPDKAHLNLHINSLELGDSAVYFCASSQQHGSNQPQHFGDGTRLSIL.

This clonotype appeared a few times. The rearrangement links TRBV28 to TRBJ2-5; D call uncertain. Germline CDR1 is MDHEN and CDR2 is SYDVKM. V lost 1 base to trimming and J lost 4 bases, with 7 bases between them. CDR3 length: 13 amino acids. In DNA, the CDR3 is TGTGCCAGCAGTTTATTTCGTTTAGAGACCCAGTACTTC. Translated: CASSLFRLETQYF.

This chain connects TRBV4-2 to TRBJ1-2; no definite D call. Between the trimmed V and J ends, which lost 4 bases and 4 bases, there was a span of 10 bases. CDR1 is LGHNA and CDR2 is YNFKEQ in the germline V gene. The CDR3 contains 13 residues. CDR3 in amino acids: CASSRDNFYGYTF. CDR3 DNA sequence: TGTGCCAGCAGCCGAGACAACTTCTATGGCTACACCTTC.

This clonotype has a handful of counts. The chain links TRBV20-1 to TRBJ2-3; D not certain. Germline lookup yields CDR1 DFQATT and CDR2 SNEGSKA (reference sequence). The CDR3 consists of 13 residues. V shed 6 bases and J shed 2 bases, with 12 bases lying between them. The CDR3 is CSAPETNTDTQYF. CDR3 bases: TGCAGTGCCCCCGAGACAAACACAGATACGCAGTATTTT.

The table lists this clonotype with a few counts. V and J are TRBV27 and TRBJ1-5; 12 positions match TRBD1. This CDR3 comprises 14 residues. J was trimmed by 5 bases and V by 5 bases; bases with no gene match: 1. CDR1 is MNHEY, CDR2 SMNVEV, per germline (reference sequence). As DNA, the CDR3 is TGTGCCAGCAGTCGGGACAGGGGGCATCAGCCCCAGCATTTT. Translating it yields CASSRDRGHQPQHF.

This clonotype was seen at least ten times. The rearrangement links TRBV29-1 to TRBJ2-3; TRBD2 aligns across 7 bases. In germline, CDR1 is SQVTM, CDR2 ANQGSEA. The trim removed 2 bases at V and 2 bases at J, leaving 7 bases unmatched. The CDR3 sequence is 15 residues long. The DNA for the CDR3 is TGCAGCGTTGAACGCAGGGACTACTTCACAGATACGCAGTATTTT. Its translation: CSVERRDYFTDTQYF.

CDR3 in amino acids: CATRRGRTNEKLFF. The CDR3 nucleotides read TGTGCCACCAGGAGGGGACGAACTAATGAAAAACTGTTTTTT. This chain links TRBV15 with TRBJ1-4; tentative D call: TRBD1 (5 bases). Germline assignment: CDR1 LNHNV and CDR2 YYDKDF (reference sequence). The ends were cut back, 6 bases at V and 1 base at J, with 9 bases in the middle. The CDR3 is made up of 14 amino acids.

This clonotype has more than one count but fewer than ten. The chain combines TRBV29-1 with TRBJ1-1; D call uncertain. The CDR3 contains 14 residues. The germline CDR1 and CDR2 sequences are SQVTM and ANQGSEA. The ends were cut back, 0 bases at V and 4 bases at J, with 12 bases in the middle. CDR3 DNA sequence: TGCAGCGTTGAAGATTCCGGGGTGGGCACTGAAGCTTTCTTT. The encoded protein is CSVEDSGVGTEAFF.

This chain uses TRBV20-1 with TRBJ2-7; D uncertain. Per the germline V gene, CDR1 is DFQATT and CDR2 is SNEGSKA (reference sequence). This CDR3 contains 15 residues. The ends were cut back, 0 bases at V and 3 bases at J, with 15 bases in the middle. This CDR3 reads CSARDLQRQRYEQYF. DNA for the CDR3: TGCAGTGCTAGAGATCTCCAGAGACAACGCTACGAGCAGTACTTC.

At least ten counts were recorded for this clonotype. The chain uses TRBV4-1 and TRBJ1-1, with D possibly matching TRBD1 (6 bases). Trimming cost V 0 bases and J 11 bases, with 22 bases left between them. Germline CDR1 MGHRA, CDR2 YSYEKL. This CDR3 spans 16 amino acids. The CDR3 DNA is TGCGCCAGCAGCCAAGAACTCTACAGGGTGGGGGGAAACGCTTTCTTT. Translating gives CASSQELYRVGGNAFF.

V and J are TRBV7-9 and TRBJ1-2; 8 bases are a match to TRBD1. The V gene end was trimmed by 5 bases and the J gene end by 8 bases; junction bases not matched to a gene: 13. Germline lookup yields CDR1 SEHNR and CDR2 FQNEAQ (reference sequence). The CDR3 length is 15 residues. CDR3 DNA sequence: TGTGCCAGCAGCCCTGGAGCAGGGGGCGCCTGGGGCTACACCTTC. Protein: CASSPGAGGAWGYTF.